The 25 T cell receptor beta chains in this list originate from one sample, sequenced in a study of monozygotic twins with inflammatory bowel disease (dated by TCRdb to the late 2010s). Libraries were constructed by 5' RACE. Instrument on record: Illumina HiSeq 2500. TCRdb reanalyzed the reads, keeping one entry per CDR3 protein sequence and omitting DNA. The sample table on file contains approximately 330,000 distinct CDR3 sequences. 2% to 2.5% of the sample goes to the ten largest clones. The specimen was blood. The receptor set was obtained from a human donor with ulcerative colitis or Crohn's disease, or a healthy co-twin of an affected twin (not recorded which).

The chain joins TRBV6-5 to TRBJ1-5; TCRdb's D gene call, TRBD1, goes unchecked for lack of DNA. CDR3 length equals 13 residues. Looked up from germline, CDR1 is MNHEY and CDR2 is SVGAGI. CDR3 region: CASRATGRQPQHF.

This chain joins TRBV28 and TRBJ1-2; lacking DNA, the TRBD1 call made by TCRdb goes unchecked. The CDR3 totals 13 residues. Germline assignment: CDR1 MDHEN and CDR2 SYDVKM. Here the CDR3 reads CASEDRSNYGYTF.

V usage is TRBV4-3 and J usage is TRBJ1-2; TCRdb gives TRBD1 as the D gene, but with no DNA this cannot be confirmed. The CDR3 has 14 amino acids. CDR1 is LGHNA and CDR2 is YSLEER in the germline V gene. The CDR3 region is CASSQTVTGNGYTF.

The V gene is TRBV7-2, the J gene TRBJ1-1. Looked up from germline, CDR1 is SGHTA and CDR2 is FQGNSA. This CDR3 has 14 residues. The CDR3 sequence is CASSLRYRFDEAFF.

This rearrangement joins TRBV5-1 to TRBJ1-4. CDR3 length: 12 amino acids. The germline V gene has CDR1 SGHRS and CDR2 YFSETQ. This CDR3 reads CASSPNGEKLFF. The full variable domain, in which reference TRBV5-1 and TRBJ1-4 provide the parts outside the CDR3, is KAGVTQTPRYLIKTRGQQVTLSCSPISGHRSVSWYQQTPGQGLQFLFEYFSETQRNKGNFPGRFSGRQFSNSRSEMNVSTLELGDSALYLCASSPNGEKLFFGSGTQLSVL.

The rearrangement links TRBV7-9 to TRBJ2-5; there is no DNA to check the TCRdb D call of TRBD1. This CDR3 comprises 14 residues. The germline gives CDR1 SEHNR, CDR2 FQNEAQ (reference sequence). CDR3: CASSPIGGQETQYF.

This chain uses TRBV20-1 with TRBJ2-7; TCRdb's D call of TRBD1 is untestable without DNA. Looked up from germline, CDR1 is DFQATT and CDR2 is SNEGSKA (reference sequence). The CDR3 contains 15 residues. CDR3 residues: CSAREGDRGSYEQYF.

The rearrangement uses TRBV14 and TRBJ2-5; lacking DNA, the TRBD2 call made by TCRdb goes unchecked. Germline CDR1 is SGHDN and CDR2 is FVKESK. CDR3 length: 14 amino acids. CDR3 amino acids: CASSQLGREETQYF.

The chain joins TRBV27 to TRBJ1-6; as DNA is missing, the TRBD1 call by TCRdb cannot be tested. The CDR3 is made up of 18 amino acids. Germline CDR1 and CDR2: MNHEY and SMNVEV (reference sequence). The CDR3 spells CASSSRTAGEFESSPLHF.

The rearrangement joins TRBV28 to TRBJ2-2; TCRdb reports TRBD1, a call that lacks DNA to check it against. CDR1 and CDR2 (germline): MDHEN, SYDVKM. The CDR3 loop spans 15 amino acids. CDR3 in amino acids: CASRGGGQNTGELFF. The full variable domain, rest sourced from reference TRBV28 and TRBJ2-2, is DVKVTQSSRYLVKRTGEKVFLECVQDMDHENMFWYRQDPGLGLRLIYFSYDVKMKEKGDIPEGYSVSREKKERFSLILESASTNQTSMYLCASRGGGQNTGELFFGEGSRLTVL.

The CDR3 sequence is CASSLGRQGEEAFF. The chain couples TRBV5-1 to TRBJ1-1; TCRdb calls TRBD1, which cannot be checked without DNA. Germline loops: CDR1 SGHRS, CDR2 YFSETQ. CDR3 size: 14 residues.

The J gene is TRBJ1-4, the V gene TRBV12-3 or TRBV12-4; the TCRdb D gene call, TRBD1, has no DNA to confirm it. CDR3 length: 15 residues. The CDR3 reads CASRTGGGFWEKLFF.

V is TRBV12-3 or TRBV12-4 and J is TRBJ2-7; TCRdb reports TRBD1, a call that lacks DNA to check it against. This CDR3 has 15 residues. The chain's CDR3 is CASSSRAGWINEQYF.

This chain links TRBV4-1 with TRBJ2-3. This CDR3 is built from 15 residues. The germline gives CDR1 MGHRA, CDR2 YSYEKL. CDR3 region: CASSQTDLLMGTQYF.

The chain links TRBV20-1 to TRBJ1-1. CDR3 length: 14 amino acids. Germline values: CDR1 DFQATT, CDR2 SNEGSKA (reference sequence). The CDR3 is CSAKRGGVNTEAFF.

CDR3: CASSESGAAKNIQYF. The V call is TRBV14, the J call TRBJ2-4; TCRdb names TRBD2, which stays unverified in the absence of DNA. Germline assignment: CDR1 SGHDN and CDR2 FVKESK. This CDR3 region has 15 residues. The full variable domain, rest sourced from reference TRBV14 and TRBJ2-4, is EAGVTQFPSHSVIEKGQTVTLRCDPISGHDNLYWYRRVMGKEIKFLLHFVKESKQDESGMPNNRFLAERTGGTYSTLKVQPAELEDSGVYFCASSESGAAKNIQYFGAGTRLSVL.

This rearrangement joins TRBV9 to TRBJ2-7; the D gene TCRdb calls, TRBD1, cannot be checked with no DNA. The CDR3 runs to 15 residues. Germline V CDR1 and CDR2: SGDLS, YYNGEE. The CDR3 spells CASSVRGTGVDEQYF.

This sequence joins TRBV5-1 and TRBJ2-2; checking the TCRdb D call of TRBD1 is not possible without DNA. The V gene's germline CDR1 is SGHRS and CDR2 YFSETQ. This CDR3 has 15 amino acids. CDR3 sequence: CASSSTGTTTGELFF.

The gene calls are TRBV7-2 and TRBJ2-3; no DNA is available, so the TRBD1 call from TCRdb remains unchecked. The CDR3 covers 16 residues. CDR1 is SGHTA and CDR2 is FQGNSA in the germline V gene. CDR3 in amino acids: CASSLLRGSPTDTQYF.

The chain recombines TRBV7-2 with TRBJ1-6. Germline-derived CDR1 and CDR2 are SGHTA and FQGNSA. The CDR3 length is 16 residues. The CDR3 loop is CASSPRGGSYNSPLHF. The whole variable domain, remainder taken from reference TRBV7-2 and TRBJ1-6, is GAGVSQSPSNKVTEKGKDVELRCDPISGHTALYWYRQSLGQGLEFLIYFQGNSAPDKSGLPSDRFSAERTGGSVSTLTIQRTQQEDSAVYLCASSPRGGSYNSPLHFGNGTRLTVT.

The chain is built from TRBV4-1 and TRBJ2-7; checking the TCRdb D call of TRBD1 is not possible without DNA. This CDR3 comprises 14 residues. CDR1 is MGHRA, CDR2 YSYEKL, per germline. CDR3 region: CASSQGQGGDEQYF.

The rearrangement links TRBV7-9 to TRBJ2-2; TCRdb's D call, TRBD1, is unchecked because there is no DNA. From germline, CDR1 is SEHNR and CDR2 FQNEAQ (reference sequence). The CDR3 has 17 residues. The chain's CDR3 is CASSLPTGGIDTGELFF.

The chain combines TRBV6-1 with TRBJ1-6. The length of the CDR3 is 13 residues. The germline CDR1 and CDR2 sequences are MNHNS and SASEGT. This CDR3 is CASITQADSPLHF.

The chain uses TRBV21-1 and TRBJ2-1; TCRdb indicates TRBD2, and absent DNA this call remains unverified. TRBV21-1 is labeled a pseudogene. This CDR3 spans 14 amino acids. CDR3 region: CASSNCSGRDEQFF.

The CDR3 sequence is CSASAGHEQYF. The chain is built from TRBV20-1 and TRBJ2-7; TCRdb picks TRBD1, but there is no DNA to check that call. Germline values: CDR1 DFQATT, CDR2 SNEGSKA (reference sequence). The CDR3 length is 11 residues.